This T cell receptor (beta chain) was found in a study of blood T cells in healthy people across ages. The overall study: With template switching, about one barcoded beta molecule was captured per two T cells.

Individuals who donated were healthy Caucasians from Russia aged roughly 6 to 95. Then a second PCR, running about 6 to 12 cycles, was carried out with a sample-barcoded 5' primer and a J-beta primer mix. TCRdb independently ran MiXCR on the 5' RACE reads; one entry per CDR3 protein. The sample shows roughly 680,000 distinct CDR3 sequences, 20% to 25% of them seen only once. Regarding the study as a whole: It was held that diversity estimates obtained from one million T cells represented underestimates. It was found that TCR beta diversity correlated strongly with the percentage of naive T cells.

This clonotype came up a few times. What it binds is not known. Between the trimmed V and J ends, which lost 3 bases and 6 bases, there was a span of 11 bases. The CDR3 consists of 13 residues. Germline V gene sequence: CDR1 LNHNV, CDR2 YYDKDF (reference sequence). V gene TRBV15 combines with J gene TRBJ1-1, with D perhaps matching TRBD1 (5 bases). The sample consisted of blood. The origin of this receptor is a man aged 65 to 79 in good health. The CDR3 spells CATSRGGFPEAFF. For the CDR3, the DNA is TGTGCCACCAGCAGGGGGGGATTCCCTGAAGCTTTCTTT.